A selection of T cell receptor beta chains follows, all from one sample in a study of T cells in Graves' hyperthyroidism and ophthalmopathy. TCRdb analysed the multiplex PCR reads with MiXCR anew, one entry per CDR3 protein. Counted here are 300,000 to 500,000 distinct CDR3 sequences, over 11% occurring once; the ten biggest clones make up over 25%. Material for sequencing was blood. The source is a man in his fifties with Graves' ophthalmopathy. The CDR3 runs from the conserved cysteine through the conserved F or W. D genes are given only for firm matches. A row's size may be missing; if present it is once, few, many or a size class.

J gene | clone size | D gene | V gene | CDR3 DNA | CDR3 protein
TRBJ2-1 | few | . | TRBV9 | TGTGCCAGCAGCGACAGACAGCCCTCTAACAATGAGCAGTTCTTC | CASSDRQPSNNEQFF
TRBJ2-7 | few | . | TRBV19 | TGTGCCAGTAGTATGTACGAGCAGTACTTC | CASSMYEQYF
TRBJ2-3 | many | TRBD2 | TRBV5-1 | TGCGCCAGCAGCTTCGGGGGGTCGCAAGTTAGTGGAGATACGCAGTATTTT | CASSFGGSQVSGDTQYF
TRBJ1-1 | many | . | TRBV4-1 | TGCGCCAGCAGCCAAGTAGGGGACACTGAAGCTTTCTTT | CASSQVGDTEAFF
TRBJ2-2 | few | . | TRBV5-1 | TGCGCCAGCAGCAAGGGACAAGACACCGGGGAGCTGTTTTTT | CASSKGQDTGELFF
TRBJ1-2 | many | . | TRBV30 | TGTGCCTGGAAACCCGGGACTCGCCCGGGGGGCTACACCTTC | CAWKPGTRPGGYTF
TRBJ2-3 | many | . | TRBV3-1 | TGTGCCAGCAGCCAATCTTTGATCACAGATACGCAGTATTTT | CASSQSLITDTQYF
TRBJ2-5 | few | . | TRBV12-3/TRBV12-4 | TGTGCCAGCAGTGGGGACGGATCCAGAGAGACCCAGTACTTC | CASSGDGSRETQYF
TRBJ1-6 | . | . | TRBV14 | TGTGCCAGCAGTCTTTCGGGACACCTTAATTCACCCCTCCACTTT | CASSLSGHLNSPLHF
TRBJ2-5 | . | . | TRBV29-1 | TGCAGCGCTTCCCGTGGGGCCGAAGAGACCCAGTACTTC | CSASRGAEETQYF
TRBJ2-7 | . | . | TRBV10-1 | TGCGCCAGCAGTGAAAGGCGGGCCTCGGAGCAGTACTTC | CASSERRASEQYF
TRBJ1-5 | many | TRBD1 | TRBV12-3/TRBV12-4 | TGTGCCAGCAGTAGGACCGGGACAGGCTCTCAGCCCCAGCATTTT | CASSRTGTGSQPQHF
TRBJ1-6 | once | . | TRBV7-2 | TGTGCCAGCAGCCCAGGTTGGGTAGCACCCCTCCACTTT | CASSPGWVAPLHF
TRBJ2-1 | many | . | TRBV24-1 | TGTGCCACCAGTGACCGGGACGACGGGGGCGCTGAGCAGTTCTTC | CATSDRDDGGAEQFF
TRBJ1-1 | few | TRBD1 | TRBV29-1 | TGCAGCGCGGGACAGGGGAACACTGAAGCTTTCTTT | CSAGQGNTEAFF
TRBJ2-5 | . | TRBD2 | TRBV20-1 | TGCAGTGCTAGTTTGGCGGGAGGCCGAAGGAACCAAGAGACCCAGTACTTC | CSASLAGGRRNQETQYF
TRBJ2-2 | . | TRBD1 | TRBV19 | TGTGCCAGTAGTATATCGGACAGGGGTTTGTCGACCGGGGAGCTGTTTTTT | CASSISDRGLSTGELFF
TRBJ2-5 | many | TRBD1 | TRBV7-9 | TGTGCCAGCAGGGAGCTCCCGACAGGGGGCGTAAAGACCCAGTACTTC | CASRELPTGGVKTQYF
TRBJ2-1 | many | TRBD2 | TRBV20-1 | TGCAGCGGCCAGGGGGCTAGCGGGAGGGTATACAATGAGCAGTTCTTC | CSGQGASGRVYNEQFF
TRBJ1-2 | few | TRBD1 | TRBV24-1 | TGTGCCACCAGTGATCCGGGACAGGGGGCGCTCGGCTACACCTTC | CATSDPGQGALGYTF
TRBJ1-2 | many | . | TRBV3-1 | TGTGCCAGCAGCCGCAAGAACAGGAAGTTTGATGGCTACACCTTC | CASSRKNRKFDGYTF
TRBJ2-2 | many | TRBD2 | TRBV20-1 | TGCAGTGCTAGGATATCGGGTAGCGGGAGCACCGGGGAGCTGTTTTTT | CSARISGSGSTGELFF
TRBJ2-7 | few | TRBD2 | TRBV6-2/TRBV6-3 | TGTGCCAGCAGACCGGGACTATCCTACGAGCAGTACTTC | CASRPGLSYEQYF
TRBJ2-1 | many | . | TRBV5-1 | TGCGCCAGCAGACCTGGGTACAATGAGCAGTTCTTC | CASRPGYNEQFF
TRBJ2-5 | once | TRBD1 | TRBV7-3 | TGTGCCAGCAGCACCCAGGGGGCGTACCAAGAGACCCAGTACTTC | CASSTQGAYQETQYF
TRBJ2-7 | . | TRBD1 | TRBV25-1 | TGTGCCAGCAGTGAATTCTGTAGGACAGGGCCTGGGTACGAGCAGTACTTC | CASSEFCRTGPGYEQYF
TRBJ2-1 | once | TRBD2 | TRBV25-1 | TGTGCCAGCAGTCCACCCCGGACTAGCGGGAGGAGGGATGAGCAGTTCTTC | CASSPPRTSGRRDEQFF
TRBJ1-6 | few | TRBD1 | TRBV2 | TGTGCCAACCACAGGGGAAGGGAGTCACCCCTCCACTTT | CANHRGRESPLHF
TRBJ2-3 | many | . | TRBV5-1 | TGCGCCAGCAGCTTGGCCTACAGGGGCACAGATACGCAGTATTTT | CASSLAYRGTDTQYF
TRBJ1-4 | . | . | TRBV4-2 | TGTGCCAGCAGCCAAGATCGAAAGGGAGCACAGGAAAAACTGTTTTTT | CASSQDRKGAQEKLFF
TRBJ2-7 | . | . | TRBV25-1 | TGTGCCAGCAGTGAATATCTACTAGAGCAGTACTTC | CASSEYLLEQYF
TRBJ2-7 | many | TRBD2 | TRBV27 | TGTGCCAGCAGTTTGGGACCGGGAGGAGCCTACGAGCAGTACTTC | CASSLGPGGAYEQYF
TRBJ2-1 | . | TRBD2 | TRBV28 | TGTGCCAGCAGTCGGGGACTAGCGGGAGAAGGCTTTGAGCAGTTCTTC | CASSRGLAGEGFEQFF
TRBJ2-3 | many | . | TRBV9 | TGTGCCAGCAGCGTAGGGTCTAGCGCCCAAATAATCACAGATACGCAGTATTTT | CASSVGSSAQIITDTQYF
TRBJ2-3 | . | TRBD2 | TRBV7-6 | TGTGCCAGCGTCTTAGGAGCGGGACTAGCGGGAGGGCCGGATACGCAGTATTTT | CASVLGAGLAGGPDTQYF
TRBJ2-7 | . | TRBD2 | TRBV18 | TGTGCCAGCTCACTATCCCGGGAGGGAGAGCAGTACTTC | CASSLSREGEQYF
TRBJ1-2 | . | . | TRBV4-1 | TGCGCCAGCAGCCAAGATCTGGGGGTCTGGGGCTATGGCTACACCTTC | CASSQDLGVWGYGYTF
TRBJ2-3 | few | . | TRBV5-4 | TGTGCCAGCAGCAAAGACAGCACAGATACGCAGTATTTT | CASSKDSTDTQYF
TRBJ2-7 | . | TRBD2 | TRBV11-2 | TGTGCCAGCAGTCAGACTAGCGGGATTATGGGTAGCTCCTACGAGCAGTACTTC | CASSQTSGIMGSSYEQYF
TRBJ2-7 | few | . | TRBV3-1 | TGTGCCAGCAGCCACCAAGGAAGGGAGCAGTACTTC | CASSHQGREQYF
TRBJ2-1 | . | . | TRBV24-1 | TGTGCCACCAGTGATTTTGGTAAAGGAAGTCAAGGATATGGTGAGCAGTTCTTC | CATSDFGKGSQGYGEQFF
TRBJ2-1 | . | . | TRBV3-1 | TGTGCCAGCAGCCAAGGATTGGGACGGAATAACAATGAGCAGTTCTTC | CASSQGLGRNNNEQFF
TRBJ2-1 | many | . | TRBV11-3 | TGTGCCAGCAGCTTAGAGGGGGCCGAGCAGTTCTTC | CASSLEGAEQFF
TRBJ2-7 | many | TRBD1 | TRBV6-1 | TGTGCCAGCAGTTCCGGGACAGGAAAAGTTTGGAACGAGCAGTACTTC | CASSSGTGKVWNEQYF
TRBJ2-7 | few | . | TRBV4-1 | TGCGCCAGCAGCCGGCCCCCGGAGGGGGACAGAACCTACGAGCAGTACTTC | CASSRPPEGDRTYEQYF
TRBJ2-1 | many | . | TRBV2 | TGTGCCAGCCTCCCTAGTAGTGTCGGTGATGAGCAGTTCTTC | CASLPSSVGDEQFF
TRBJ2-7 | many | . | TRBV3-1 | TGTGCCAGCAGCCAAGAAGGGGGACGTTCAAGATACGAGCAGTACTTC | CASSQEGGRSRYEQYF
TRBJ2-3 | . | TRBD2 | TRBV15 | TGTGCCACCATGGGGACTAGCGGAGATACGCAGTATTTT | CATMGTSGDTQYF
TRBJ2-2 | many | . | TRBV24-1 | TGTGCCACCAGTGATTTAAGGAGGGGGCAAACCGGGGAGCTGTTTTTT | CATSDLRRGQTGELFF
TRBJ1-2 | few | TRBD1 | TRBV20-1 | TGCAGTGCTAGATCCCCCGGGACAGATAACTATGGCTACACCTTC | CSARSPGTDNYGYTF
TRBJ2-1 | few | . | TRBV7-6 | TGTGCCAGCAGCTTAGCTAGAGCGTCAGATGAGCAGTTCTTC | CASSLARASDEQFF
TRBJ2-2 | many | TRBD1 | TRBV3-1 | TGTGCCAGCATCCTGGGGACAGGGAACACCGGGGAGCTGTTTTTT | CASILGTGNTGELFF
TRBJ1-6 | few | . | TRBV5-1 | TGCGCCAGCAGCTTGGCGGGACGGGAGGTTTCACCCCTCCACTTT | CASSLAGREVSPLHF